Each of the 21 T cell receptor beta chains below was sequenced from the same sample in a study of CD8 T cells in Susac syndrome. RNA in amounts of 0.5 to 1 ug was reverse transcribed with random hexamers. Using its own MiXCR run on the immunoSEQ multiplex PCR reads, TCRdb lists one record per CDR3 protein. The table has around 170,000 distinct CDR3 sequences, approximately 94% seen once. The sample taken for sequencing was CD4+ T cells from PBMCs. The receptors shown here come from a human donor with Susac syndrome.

The CDR3 sequence: CASRRRDSNIPDTQYF. The CDR3 coding sequence is TGTGCCAGCAGGCGACGGGACTCGAACATCCCAGATACGCAGTATTTT. The chain uses TRBV6-2 or TRBV6-3 and TRBJ2-3; TRBD2 is a possible D gene (6 bases). The germline gives CDR1 MNHEY, CDR2 SVGEGT. V lost 6 bases and J lost 4, with 20 bases in between. The CDR3 runs to 16 residues.

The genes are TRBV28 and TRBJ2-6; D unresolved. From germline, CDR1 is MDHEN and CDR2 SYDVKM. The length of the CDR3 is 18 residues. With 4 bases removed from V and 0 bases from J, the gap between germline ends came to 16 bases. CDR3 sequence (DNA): TGTGCCAGCAGTTCTGTACTGAGCGCAAGCTCTGGGGCCAACGTCCTGACTTTC. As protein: CASSSVLSASSGANVLTF.

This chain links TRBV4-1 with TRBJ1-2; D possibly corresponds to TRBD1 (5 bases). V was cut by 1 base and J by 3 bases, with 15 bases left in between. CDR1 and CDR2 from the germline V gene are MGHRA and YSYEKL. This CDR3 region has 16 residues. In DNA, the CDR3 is TGCGCCAGCAGCCAAGGGCCCCTAGGGGAAGACTATGGCTACACCTTC. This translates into CASSQGPLGEDYGYTF.

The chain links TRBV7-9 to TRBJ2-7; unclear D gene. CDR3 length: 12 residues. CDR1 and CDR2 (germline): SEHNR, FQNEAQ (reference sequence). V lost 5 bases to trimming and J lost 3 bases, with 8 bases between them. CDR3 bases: TGTGCCAGCAGCGCAAATAGCTACGAGCAGTACTTC. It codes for CASSANSYEQYF.

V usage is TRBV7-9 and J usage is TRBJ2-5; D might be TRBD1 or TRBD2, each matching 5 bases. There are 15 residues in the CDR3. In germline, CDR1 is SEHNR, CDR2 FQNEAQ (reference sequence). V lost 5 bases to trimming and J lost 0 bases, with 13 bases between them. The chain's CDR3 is CASSPGRIDQETQYF. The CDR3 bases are TGTGCCAGCAGCCCGGGACGGATCGACCAAGAGACCCAGTACTTC.

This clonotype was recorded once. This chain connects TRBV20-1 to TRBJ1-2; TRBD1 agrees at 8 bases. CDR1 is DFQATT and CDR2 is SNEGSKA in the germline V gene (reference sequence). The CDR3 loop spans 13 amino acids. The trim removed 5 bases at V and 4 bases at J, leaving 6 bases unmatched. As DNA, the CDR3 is TGCAGTGCTCCCAGGGGGCGGGGCTATGGCTACACCTTC. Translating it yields CSAPRGRGYGYTF.

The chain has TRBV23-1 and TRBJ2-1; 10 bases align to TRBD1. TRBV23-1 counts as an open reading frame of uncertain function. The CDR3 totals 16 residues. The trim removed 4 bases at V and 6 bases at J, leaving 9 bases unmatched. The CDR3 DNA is TGCGCCAGCAGTCCCCCGCAGGGACAGGGGTTCAATGAGCAGTTCTTC. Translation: CASSPPQGQGFNEQFF.

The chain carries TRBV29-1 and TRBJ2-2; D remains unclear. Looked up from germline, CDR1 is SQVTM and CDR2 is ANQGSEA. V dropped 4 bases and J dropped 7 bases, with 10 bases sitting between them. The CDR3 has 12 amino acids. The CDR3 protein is CSVAFPGGELFF. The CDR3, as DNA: TGCAGCGTTGCCTTCCCGGGCGGGGAGCTGTTTTTT.

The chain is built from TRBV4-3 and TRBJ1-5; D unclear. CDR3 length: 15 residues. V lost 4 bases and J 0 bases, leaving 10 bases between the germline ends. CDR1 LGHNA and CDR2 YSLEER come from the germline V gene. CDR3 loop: CASSPTRYSNQPQHF. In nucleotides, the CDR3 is TGCGCCAGCAGCCCGACGCGTTATAGCAATCAGCCCCAGCATTTT.

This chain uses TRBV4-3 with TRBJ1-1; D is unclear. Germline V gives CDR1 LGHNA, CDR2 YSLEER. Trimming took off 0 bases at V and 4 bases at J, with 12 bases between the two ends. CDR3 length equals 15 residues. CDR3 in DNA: TGCGCCAGCAGCCAAGATGCAGGCTTTGGCACTGAAGCTTTCTTT. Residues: CASSQDAGFGTEAFF.

CDR3 loop: CASSLPGLTYNEQFF. The CDR3, as DNA: TGTGCCAGCAGTTTACCGGGACTGACCTACAATGAGCAGTTCTTC. This chain uses TRBV28 with TRBJ2-1; a weak D match, TRBD2 (6 bases). The CDR3 is 15 residues long. Germline CDR1 MDHEN, CDR2 SYDVKM. The V end was cut by 2 bases, the J end by 2 bases, with 10 bases between.

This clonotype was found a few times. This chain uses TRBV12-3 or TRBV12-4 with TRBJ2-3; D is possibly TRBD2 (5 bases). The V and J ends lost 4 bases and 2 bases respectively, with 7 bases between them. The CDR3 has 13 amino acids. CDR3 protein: CASSSRDTDTQYF. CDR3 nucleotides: TGTGCCAGCAGTTCACGGGACACAGATACGCAGTATTTT.

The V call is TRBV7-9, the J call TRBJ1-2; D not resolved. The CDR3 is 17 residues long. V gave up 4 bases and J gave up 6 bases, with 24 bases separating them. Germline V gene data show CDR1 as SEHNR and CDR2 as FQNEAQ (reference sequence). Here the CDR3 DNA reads TGTGCCAGCAGCTACATTAGAACCGGGTCCCCAGGAGATGGCTACACCTTC. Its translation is CASSYIRTGSPGDGYTF.

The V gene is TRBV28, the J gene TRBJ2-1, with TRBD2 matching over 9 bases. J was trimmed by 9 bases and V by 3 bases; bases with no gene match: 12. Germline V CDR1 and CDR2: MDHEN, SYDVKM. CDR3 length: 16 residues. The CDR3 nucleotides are TGTGCCAGCAGTTTCTTTAGCGGGAGAACGGGCGGTGAGCAGTTCTTC. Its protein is CASSFFSGRTGGEQFF.

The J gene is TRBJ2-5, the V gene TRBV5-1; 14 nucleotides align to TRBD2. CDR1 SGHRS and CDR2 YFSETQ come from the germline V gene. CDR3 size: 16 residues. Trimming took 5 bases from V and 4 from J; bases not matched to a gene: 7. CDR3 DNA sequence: TGCGCCAGCAGAACAGGGACTAGCGGGAGTAGAGAGACCCAGTACTTC. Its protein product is CASRTGTSGSRETQYF.

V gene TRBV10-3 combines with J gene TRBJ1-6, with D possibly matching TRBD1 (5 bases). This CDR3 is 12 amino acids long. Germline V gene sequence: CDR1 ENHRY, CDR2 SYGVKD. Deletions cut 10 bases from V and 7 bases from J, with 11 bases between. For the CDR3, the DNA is TGTGCCAGCCGGGACGGCAATTCACCCCTCCACTTT. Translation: CASRDGNSPLHF.

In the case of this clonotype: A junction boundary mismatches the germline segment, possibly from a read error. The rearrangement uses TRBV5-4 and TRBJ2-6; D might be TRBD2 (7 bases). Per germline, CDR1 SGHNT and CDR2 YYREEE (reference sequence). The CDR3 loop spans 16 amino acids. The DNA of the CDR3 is TGTGCCAGCAGCTTAGGGGGGGCATCTGGGGCCAACGTCCTGATTTTC. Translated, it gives CASSLGGASGANVLIF.

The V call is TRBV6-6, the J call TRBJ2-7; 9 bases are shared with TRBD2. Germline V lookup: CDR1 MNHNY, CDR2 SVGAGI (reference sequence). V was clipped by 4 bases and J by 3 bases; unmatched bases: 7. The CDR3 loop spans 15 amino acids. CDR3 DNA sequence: TGTGCCAGCAGTTTAGGGCTAGCGGGAATCTACGAGCAGTACTTC. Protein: CASSLGLAGIYEQYF.

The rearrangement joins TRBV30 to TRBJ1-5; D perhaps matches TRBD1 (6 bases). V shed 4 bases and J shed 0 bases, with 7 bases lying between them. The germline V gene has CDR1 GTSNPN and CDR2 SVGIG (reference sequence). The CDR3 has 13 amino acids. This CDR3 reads CAWNRDSNQPQHF. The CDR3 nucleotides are TGTGCCTGGAACAGGGATAGCAATCAGCCCCAGCATTTT.

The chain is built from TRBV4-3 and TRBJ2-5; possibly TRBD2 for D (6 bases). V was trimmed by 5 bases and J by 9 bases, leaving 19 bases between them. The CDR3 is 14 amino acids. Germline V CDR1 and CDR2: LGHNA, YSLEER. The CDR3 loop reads CASSSGTPGGAQYF. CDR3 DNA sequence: TGCGCCAGCAGCTCGGGGACCCCAGGCGGGGCCCAGTACTTC.

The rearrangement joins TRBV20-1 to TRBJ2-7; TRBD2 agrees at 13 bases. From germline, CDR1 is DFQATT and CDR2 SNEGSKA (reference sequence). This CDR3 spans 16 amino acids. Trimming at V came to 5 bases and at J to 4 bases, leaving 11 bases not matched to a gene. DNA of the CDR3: TGCAGTGCTCACGGACTAGCGGGAGATTCCGCTTACGAGCAGTACTTC. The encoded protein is CSAHGLAGDSAYEQYF.